This entry features one T cell receptor beta chain sequence. Its antigen is as yet unknown. The CDR3 is 15 amino acids. V was pared by 4 bases and J by 1 base, with 14 bases between. CDR1 and CDR2 (germline): SGHNT, YYREEE (reference sequence). Time point denoted: week 47, end of study. Mutant IDH1 20-mer peptide, at 300 ug, made up each vaccine dose, with topical imiquimod. New WHO grade 3 or 4 astrocytomas that were IDH1-mutant and ATRX-lost occurred in the donors. The data are from a study of a mutant IDH1 vaccine in newly diagnosed glioma. General study results and limits: Among top peripheral T cell clonotypes, changes seemed unrelated to pseudoprogression.

TCRdb's copy holds only in-frame clones and misses some; the assay was immunoSEQ multiplex PCR. Found here are approximately 84,000 clones, about 81% of them singletons; the top ten hold 4% to 5.5%. This sample comprised PBMCs, obtained from a glioma patient whose treatment included an IDH1 peptide vaccine. This sequence joins TRBV5-4 and TRBJ1-2, with D tentatively TRBD1 (5 bases). The clonotype comes from a man aged 40-55 years with glioma. CDR3 sequence (DNA): TGTGCCAGCAGCGCCTCGGCCAGGGTTAACTATGGCTACACCTTC. Translated, it gives CASSASARVNYGYTF.